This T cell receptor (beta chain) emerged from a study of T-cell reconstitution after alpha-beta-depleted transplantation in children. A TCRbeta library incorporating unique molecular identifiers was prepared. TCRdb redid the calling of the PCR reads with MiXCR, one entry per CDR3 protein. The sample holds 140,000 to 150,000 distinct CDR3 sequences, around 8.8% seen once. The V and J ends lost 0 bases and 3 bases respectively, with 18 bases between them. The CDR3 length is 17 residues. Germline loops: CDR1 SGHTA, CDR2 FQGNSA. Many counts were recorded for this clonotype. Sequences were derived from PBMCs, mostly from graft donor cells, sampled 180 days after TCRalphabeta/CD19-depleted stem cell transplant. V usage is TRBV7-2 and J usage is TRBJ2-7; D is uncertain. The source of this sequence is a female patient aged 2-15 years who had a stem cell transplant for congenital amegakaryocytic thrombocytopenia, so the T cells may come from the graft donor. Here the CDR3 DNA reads TGTGCCAGCAGCTTAGCGCTATACGACCCAAGAGGCTACGAGCAGTACTTC. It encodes CASSLALYDPRGYEQYF.